The 17 T cell receptor beta chains reported below all come from one sample, sequenced in a study of cytomegalovirus exposure and HLA in healthy donors. With 60 Vbeta and 13 Jbeta primers, the PCR was carried out. Libraries were prepared by immunoSEQ multiplex PCR; TCRdb keeps only in-frame clonotypes and omits some of them. This table holds about 88,000 clones, approximately 70% found once. Specimen: PBMCs. These receptors were collected from a man between 45 and 60 years old in good health and CMV-seronegative.

The chain employs TRBV5-4 and TRBJ2-3, with a weak D call TRBD2 (5 bases). CDR3 length: 17 residues. Deletions cut 4 bases from V and 4 bases from J, with 22 bases between. Germline lookup yields CDR1 SGHNT and CDR2 YYREEE (reference sequence). The chain's CDR3 is CASSPVGGSGWADTQYF. As DNA, the CDR3 is TGTGCCAGCAGCCCGGTTGGAGGCTCGGGTTGGGCAGATACGCAGTATTTT. Full variable domain (outside the CDR3, taken from reference TRBV5-4 and TRBJ2-3): ETGVTQSPTHLIKTRGQQVTLRCSSQSGHNTVSWYQQALGQGPQFIFQYYREEENGRGNFPPRFSGLQFPNYSSELNVNALELDDSALYLCASSPVGGSGWADTQYFGPGTRLTVL.

The rearrangement joins TRBV4-3 to TRBJ1-5; no firm D call. V dropped 0 bases and J dropped 5 bases, with 11 bases sitting between them. This CDR3 has 15 amino acids. Germline assignment: CDR1 LGHNA and CDR2 YSLEER. The CDR3 region has the DNA TGCGCCAGCAGCCAAGATCTGAGCGGAGATCAGCCCCAGCATTTT. The encoded protein is CASSQDLSGDQPQHF.

The chain is built from TRBV7-9 and TRBJ2-7, with D possibly TRBD1 on 5 matching bases. The CDR3 sequence is 16 residues long. Trimming cost V 1 base and J 1 base, with 14 bases left between them. The germline V gene has CDR1 SEHNR and CDR2 FQNEAQ (reference sequence). CDR3 nucleotides: TGTGCCAGCAGCTTAGTGAAAGGCAGACAGTCCTACGAGCAGTACTTC. This gives the protein CASSLVKGRQSYEQYF.

This sequence joins TRBV2 and TRBJ2-1; D gene unclear. Trimming left V 0 bases short and J 9 bases short, with 12 bases between. The CDR3 extends over 14 amino acids. Per germline, CDR1 SNHLY and CDR2 FYNNEI. CDR3 nucleotide sequence: TGTGCCAGCAGTGAAGCATGGAAATCAGGTGAGCAGTTCTTC. As protein: CASSEAWKSGEQFF.

This chain links TRBV7-2 with TRBJ2-1, with TRBD2 matching 13 bases. The V gene's germline CDR1 is SGHTA and CDR2 FQGNSA. With 6 bases clipped from V and 0 bases from J, the junction kept 8 bases outside the gene matches. This CDR3 comprises 18 residues. As DNA, the CDR3 is TGTGCCAGCAGACCGGGACTAGCGGGATTCAGCTCCTACAATGAGCAGTTCTTC. It translates to CASRPGLAGFSSYNEQFF.

CDR3 amino acids: CASSVNRVTEAFF. Written as DNA, the CDR3 is TGTGCCAGCAGTGTAAACAGGGTCACTGAAGCTTTCTTT. The chain has TRBV27 and TRBJ1-1; D possibly corresponds to TRBD1 (6 bases). The germline V and J ends were trimmed by 5 bases and 4 bases, with 11 bases remaining between them. The germline V gene has CDR1 MNHEY and CDR2 SMNVEV (reference sequence). The CDR3 length is 13 residues.

V is TRBV5-1 and J is TRBJ1-6; D is possibly TRBD1 (6 bases). CDR1 and CDR2 (germline): SGHRS, YFSETQ. V was shortened by 3 bases and J by 7 bases, with 14 bases between the two germline ends. The CDR3 spans 15 residues. CDR3 nucleotides: TGCGCCAGCAGCTCACAGGGTGTCCGCAATTCACCCCTCCACTTT. It is translated as CASSSQGVRNSPLHF.

V and J are TRBV7-9 and TRBJ2-5, with a weak D call TRBD1 (6 bases). Germline-derived CDR1 and CDR2 are SEHNR and FQNEAQ (reference sequence). Trimming stripped 1 base from V and 5 bases from J, with 14 bases between. This CDR3 is 15 amino acids long. CDR3 sequence reads: CASSLGGYRAETQYF. In DNA, the CDR3 is TGTGCCAGCAGCTTAGGGGGGTACAGGGCGGAGACCCAGTACTTC. Together with reference TRBV7-9 and TRBJ2-5, the CDR3 gives the full variable domain: DTGVSQNPRHKITKRGQNVTFRCDPISEHNRLYWYRQTLGQGPEFLTYFQNEAQLEKSRLLSDRFSAERPKGSFSTLEIQRTEQGDSAMYLCASSLGGYRAETQYFGPGTRLLVL.

This sequence joins TRBV5-5 and TRBJ1-4; TRBD1 might be the D (5 bases). Germline V gene sequence: CDR1 SGHKS, CDR2 YYEKEE (reference sequence). Trimming left V 1 base short and J 6 bases short, with 10 bases between. The length of the CDR3 is 14 residues. The CDR3 DNA reads as TGTGCCAGCAGCTTGTATCGGGGGTATGAAAAACTGTTTTTT. This translates into CASSLYRGYEKLFF.

J is TRBJ1-1 and V is TRBV20-1, with no clear D. CDR3 size: 10 residues. CDR1 and CDR2 (germline): DFQATT, SNEGSKA (reference sequence). Trimming removed 6 bases at V and 8 bases at J, with 10 bases between. Here the CDR3 DNA reads TGCAGTGCCTCCACGAGGGAAGCTTTCTTT. Translated, it gives CSASTREAFF.

This clone was observed a few times. The rearrangement links TRBV7-2 to TRBJ2-7, with 9 bases that match TRBD2. CDR1 is SGHTA, CDR2 FQGNSA, per germline. The CDR3 contains 15 residues. The J segment lost 1 base and the V segment lost 2 bases, leaving 3 bases of the junction unmatched. The CDR3 sequence is CASSLTAGGSYEQYV. CDR3 nucleotides: TGTGCCAGCAGCTTAACAGCGGGAGGTTCCTACGAGCAGTACGTC.

This clone was seen a handful of times. V usage is TRBV5-1 and J usage is TRBJ2-5, with 8 bases aligning to TRBD2. V dropped 3 bases and J dropped 5; count of bases not matched to a gene: 9. Germline assignment: CDR1 SGHRS and CDR2 YFSETQ. The CDR3 runs 15 residues. CDR3 nucleotide sequence: TGCGCCAGCAGCTCAGGAGCGGGGGAGGGTGAGACCCAGTACTTC. This encodes CASSSGAGEGETQYF.

The chain recombines TRBV5-1 with TRBJ2-1; D perhaps matches TRBD2 (6 bases). CDR1 is SGHRS and CDR2 is YFSETQ in the germline V gene. V was clipped by 0 bases and J by 7 bases, with 14 bases between them. The CDR3 is made up of 15 amino acids. In nucleotides, the CDR3 is TGCGCCAGCAGCTTGGTTGCGGGAAGAGAGAATGAGCAGTTCTTC. This codes for CASSLVAGRENEQFF. Looking up the rest from reference TRBV5-1 and TRBJ2-1 gives the full variable domain: KAGVTQTPRYLIKTRGQQVTLSCSPISGHRSVSWYQQTPGQGLQFLFEYFSETQRNKGNFPGRFSGRQFSNSRSEMNVSTLELGDSALYLCASSLVAGRENEQFFGPGTRLTVL.

This chain links TRBV5-1 with TRBJ1-1; TRBD1 aligns across 8 bases. Germline values: CDR1 SGHRS, CDR2 YFSETQ. The CDR3 spans 15 residues. J gave up 9 bases and V 1 base, and 11 bases lay outside the gene matches. The CDR3 DNA is TGCGCCAGCAGCTTGTTTCTGACAGGGGAGGCTCAAGCTTTCTTT. Protein sequence: CASSLFLTGEAQAFF.

This chain links TRBV11-2 with TRBJ2-7, with D perhaps TRBD2 (5 bases). In germline, CDR1 is SGHAT, CDR2 FQNNGV. The CDR3 extends over 13 amino acids. CDR3 loop: CASSLRPGTLPGV. For the CDR3, the DNA is TGTGCCAGCAGCCTCCGTCCTGGCACCCTACCGGGAGTC.

V usage is TRBV29-1 and J usage is TRBJ2-7; 9 bases match TRBD1. The CDR3 loop spans 16 amino acids. J lost 6 bases, V lost 6 bases, and 18 bases had no gene match. Per germline, CDR1 SQVTM and CDR2 ANQGSEA. Here the CDR3 reads CSVIRDRDSIGLEQYV. The DNA for the CDR3 is TGCAGCGTAATACGGGACAGGGACAGTATTGGGCTCGAGCAGTACGTC.

V usage is TRBV7-2 and J usage is TRBJ2-5; TRBD2 might be the D (6 bases). The V and J ends lost 6 bases and 3 bases respectively, with 17 bases between them. The CDR3 consists of 15 residues. CDR1 and CDR2 (germline): SGHTA, FQGNSA. The CDR3 here is CASSQRYGGEETQYF. DNA of the CDR3: TGTGCCAGCAGTCAGAGGTACGGGGGAGAAGAGACCCAGTACTTC.